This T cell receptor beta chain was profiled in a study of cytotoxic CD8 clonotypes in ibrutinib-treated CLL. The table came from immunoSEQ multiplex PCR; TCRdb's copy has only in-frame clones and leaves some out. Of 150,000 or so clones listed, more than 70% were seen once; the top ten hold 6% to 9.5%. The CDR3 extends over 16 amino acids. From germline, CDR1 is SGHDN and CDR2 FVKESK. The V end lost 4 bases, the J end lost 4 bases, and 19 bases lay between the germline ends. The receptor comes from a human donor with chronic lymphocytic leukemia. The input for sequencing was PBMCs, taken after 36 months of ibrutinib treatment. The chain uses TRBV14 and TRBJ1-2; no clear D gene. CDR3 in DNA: TGTGCCAGCAGCCCCCTTGGACCAGCATTGGGCTATGGCTACACCTTC. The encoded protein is CASSPLGPALGYGYTF.